A single sample is the source of the 25 T cell receptor beta chains below, sequenced in a study of T cells in Graves' hyperthyroidism and ophthalmopathy. Amplified regions were TCR beta CDR3 sequences from RNA transcripts. With the HTBI primer set, the TCR CDR3 went through a first round of RT-PCR. TCRdb re-called the multiplex PCR reads with MiXCR, one entry per CDR3 protein. The repertoire holds hundreds of thousands of distinct CDR3 sequences, with 40% to 55% as singletons. Material: peripheral blood or thyroid tissue (not recorded which). The receptors derive from an adult man with Graves' disease, either hyperthyroidism or ophthalmopathy (not recorded which).

This clonotype has ten or more counts. This rearrangement joins TRBV29-1 to TRBJ1-2; D gene ambiguous. CDR3 length: 14 amino acids. The V end was cut by 0 bases, the J end by 7 bases, with 15 bases between. From germline, CDR1 is SQVTM and CDR2 ANQGSEA. CDR3 nucleotides: TGCAGCGTTGAAGAAGTTGGAGGGTCGGGTGGCTACACCTTC. Its protein is CSVEEVGGSGGYTF. Using reference TRBV29-1 and TRBJ1-2 for the parts outside the CDR3, the full variable domain is SAVISQKPSRDICQRGTSLTIQCQVDSQVTMMFWYRQQPGQSLTLIATANQGSEATYESGFVIDKFPISRPNLTFSTLTVSNMSPEDSSIYLCSVEEVGGSGGYTFGSGTRLTVV.

The sample holds one count of this clonotype. The CDR3 sequence is CAGTGIDSPLHF. CDR3 bases: TGCGCCGGGACAGGGATCGATTCACCCCTCCACTTT. This sequence joins TRBV10-1 and TRBJ1-6; 9 bases match TRBD1. Trimming cost V 11 bases and J 8 bases; bases outside gene matches: 4. CDR3 size: 12 residues. Germline assignment: CDR1 WNHNN and CDR2 SYGVQD (reference sequence).

The chain recombines TRBV6-1 with TRBJ1-3; D is perhaps TRBD1 (5 bases). The CDR3 loop spans 13 amino acids. Germline V lookup: CDR1 MNHNS, CDR2 SASEGT. With 4 bases removed from V and 3 bases from J, the gap between germline ends came to 7 bases. Written as DNA, the CDR3 is TGTGCCAGCAGTGTCAGGGATGGAAACACCATATATTTT. Protein product: CASSVRDGNTIYF.

The V gene is TRBV10-3, the J gene TRBJ2-7; D call uncertain. The CDR3 length is 12 residues. V was pared by 9 bases and J by 3 bases, with 12 bases between. Germline lookup yields CDR1 ENHRY and CDR2 SYGVKD. For the CDR3, the DNA is TGTGCCATACAGAGCACGGGCTACGAGCAGTACTTC. Protein: CAIQSTGYEQYF.

J is TRBJ1-1 and V is TRBV10-2; tentatively, D is TRBD1 (6 bases). Germline CDR1 and CDR2: WSHSY and SAAADI. V was shortened by 11 bases and J by 2 bases, with 12 bases between the two germline ends. There are 12 residues in the CDR3. CDR3 coding DNA: TGCGCCTCTACAGGGCCCAACACTGAAGCTTTCTTT. It is translated as CASTGPNTEAFF.

This clonotype was seen ten or more times. The V and J genes are TRBV29-1 and TRBJ1-5; TRBD1 matches at 11 bases. This CDR3 region has 13 residues. With 4 bases clipped from V and 5 bases from J, the junction kept 1 base outside the gene matches. The germline gives CDR1 SQVTM, CDR2 ANQGSEA. CDR3 in DNA: TGCAGCGTTGGGGACAGGGGGGATCAGCCCCAGCATTTT. Protein product: CSVGDRGDQPQHF.

CDR3 residues: CASSYNRDSDEQYF. CDR3 bases: TGTGCCAGCAGTTACAACCGGGACAGCGACGAGCAGTACTTC. V is TRBV6-1 and J is TRBJ2-7; 7 nucleotides match TRBD1. V was pared by 5 bases and J by 5 bases, with 9 bases of the junction left unmatched. The germline gives CDR1 MNHNS, CDR2 SASEGT. This CDR3 is 14 amino acids long.

The table lists this clonotype with many counts. The chain combines TRBV7-3 with TRBJ1-6; D call uncertain. CDR3 length equals 14 residues. Trimming took off 2 bases at V and 9 bases at J, with 11 bases between the two ends. CDR1 and CDR2 (germline): SGHTA, FQGTGA. In nucleotides, the CDR3 is TGTGCCAGCAGCTTATCCCTATCGGGTTCACCCCTCCACTTT. Its translation is CASSLSLSGSPLHF.

This chain links TRBV9 with TRBJ1-2; unclear D gene. The length of the CDR3 is 14 residues. V lost 0 bases and J 3 bases, leaving 9 bases between the germline ends. Germline CDR1 and CDR2: SGDLS and YYNGEE. CDR3 loop: CASSVAQTDYGYTF. DNA of the CDR3: TGTGCCAGCAGCGTAGCCCAAACAGACTATGGCTACACCTTC.

This chain links TRBV20-1 with TRBJ2-5; D is tentatively TRBD1 or TRBD2 (5 bases each). The germline V gene has CDR1 DFQATT and CDR2 SNEGSKA (reference sequence). The V end was cut by 2 bases, the J end by 4 bases, with 20 bases between. This CDR3 spans 16 amino acids. CDR3 amino acids: CSARIFPGPQGETQYF. In DNA form, the CDR3 reads TGCAGTGCTAGAATTTTTCCGGGGCCACAAGGAGAGACCCAGTACTTC.

In DNA form, the CDR3 reads TGTGCCAAGGGAGTTCCCTCCGAGCAGTACTTC. Its protein product is CAKGVPSEQYF. The chain joins TRBV25-1 to TRBJ2-7, with D possibly matching TRBD2 (5 bases). V lost 10 bases and J 6 bases, leaving 13 bases between the germline ends. The CDR3 runs to 11 residues. CDR1 and CDR2 from the germline V gene are MGHDK and SYGVNS.

The table lists this clonotype with a few counts. The chain links TRBV5-6 to TRBJ1-1; TRBD1 matches 8 bases. CDR1 SGHDT and CDR2 YYEEEE come from the germline V gene. This CDR3 comprises 17 residues. Trimming removed 2 bases from V and 4 bases from J; junction bases left unmatched: 13. In DNA form, the CDR3 reads TGTGCCAGCAGCTTTACGGCAGGGGGCGTTTTTGGCACTGAAGCTTTCTTT. This sequence encodes CASSFTAGGVFGTEAFF. Full variable domain (missing parts from reference TRBV5-6 and TRBJ1-1): DAGVTQSPTHLIKTRGQQVTLRCSPKSGHDTVSWYQQALGQGPQFIFQYYEEEERQRGNFPDRFSGHQFPNYSSELNVNALLLGDSALYLCASSFTAGGVFGTEAFFGQGTRLTVV.

Concerning this clonotype itself: A much larger clone differs from this one at a single base, so this may be a read error. The conserved phenylalanine or tryptophan is not found at the CDR3 terminus, so this likely reflects a read error. The gene calls are TRBV2 and TRBJ1-4; D remains unclear. The CDR3 is 15 amino acids. The V and J ends lost 1 base and 1 base respectively, with 7 bases between them. The germline CDR1 and CDR2 sequences are SNHLY and FYNNEI. CDR3 DNA sequence: TGTGCCAGCAGTGAAGATTTGGGAACTAATGAAAAACTGTTTATT. Protein sequence: CASSEDLGTNEKLFI.

As for this clonotype: The junction and the germline gene differ at one end; a read error may be behind it. For the CDR3, the DNA is TGCGCCAGCAGCCTACGGGAGGGGAATAATGAAAAACTGTTTTTT. The encoded protein is CASSLREGNNEKLFF. The chain combines TRBV7-8 with TRBJ1-4, with TRBD1 as a possible D gene (5 bases). The germline gives CDR1 SGHVS, CDR2 FQNEAQ. The CDR3 covers 15 residues.

The chain couples TRBV14 to TRBJ2-5; D ambiguous. V was cut by 1 base and J by 4 bases, with 7 bases left in between. CDR1 and CDR2 from the germline V gene are SGHDN and FVKESK. There are 13 residues in the CDR3. The CDR3 DNA is TGTGCCAGCAGCCAAGTTCCCAGAGAGACCCAGTACTTC. Translating it yields CASSQVPRETQYF.

This sequence joins TRBV6-1 and TRBJ1-1, with D perhaps TRBD1 (6 bases). The CDR3 is 13 amino acids. Trimming removed 8 bases at V and 4 bases at J, with 14 bases between. Per germline, CDR1 MNHNS and CDR2 SASEGT. For the CDR3, the DNA is TGTGCCAGCTCCGGGGGGGGGGCCACTGAAGCTTTCTTT. Its translation: CASSGGGATEAFF.

The rearrangement uses TRBV20-1 and TRBJ1-2; D is ambiguous. CDR1 DFQATT and CDR2 SNEGSKA come from the germline V gene (reference sequence). CDR3 size: 12 residues. Trimming took 5 bases from V and 2 from J, leaving 9 bases between them. The CDR3 DNA follows: TGCAGTGCTGGCTCCGTCAACTATGGCTACACCTTC. It translates to CSAGSVNYGYTF.

This clonotype was detected a few times. This chain connects TRBV20-1 to TRBJ1-2; TRBD1 agrees at 7 bases. Trimming cost V 6 bases and J 4 bases; bases outside gene matches: 8. Germline values: CDR1 DFQATT, CDR2 SNEGSKA (reference sequence). The CDR3 has 13 residues. The CDR3 sequence: CSANRDSFYGYTF. In DNA form, the CDR3 reads TGCAGTGCAAACCGGGACAGCTTCTATGGCTACACCTTC.

The rearrangement joins TRBV20-1 to TRBJ2-6; 7 positions match TRBD2. CDR1 and CDR2 from the germline V gene are DFQATT and SNEGSKA (reference sequence). The length of the CDR3 is 16 residues. V shed 0 bases, J shed 0 bases, and the junction held 2 bases outside the gene matches. CDR3 bases: TGCAGTGCTAGAGATCCGGGGGGCTCTGGGGCCAACGTCCTGACTTTC. This translates into CSARDPGGSGANVLTF.

This clonotype came up a few times. V gene TRBV6-5 combines with J gene TRBJ2-7; tentatively, D is TRBD1 (6 bases). The CDR3 sequence is 13 residues long. Per germline, CDR1 MNHEY and CDR2 SVGAGI. Trimming pared 2 bases from V and 4 bases from J, leaving 9 bases between. The CDR3 spells CASSYGTKYEQYF. DNA for the CDR3: TGTGCCAGCAGTTACGGGACAAAGTACGAGCAGTACTTC.

The chain employs TRBV19 and TRBJ1-6; D unclear. CDR1 is LNHDA, CDR2 SQIVND, per germline (reference sequence). This CDR3 contains 15 residues. The V and J ends lost 6 bases and 4 bases respectively, with 13 bases between them. CDR3 in amino acids: CASRPRRDYNSPLHF. CDR3 nucleotide sequence: TGTGCCAGTAGACCTAGGAGAGATTATAATTCACCCCTCCACTTT.

The chain combines TRBV5-1 with TRBJ1-2, with a tentative D call TRBD1 (5 bases). The CDR3 covers 15 residues. Trimming left V 5 bases short and J 2 bases short, with 16 bases between. Germline V CDR1 and CDR2: SGHRS, YFSETQ. CDR3 sequence: CASRIPGPTNYGYTF. DNA of the CDR3: TGCGCCAGCAGGATCCCGGGACCCACGAACTATGGCTACACCTTC.

This clonotype came up a few times. This chain connects TRBV12-3 or TRBV12-4 to TRBJ2-6, with 7 bases lining up with TRBD2. This CDR3 comprises 14 residues. The V segment lost 8 bases and the J segment 4 bases; nucleotides outside the gene matches: 5. CDR3 in amino acids: CASRPGGGANVLTF. The DNA for the CDR3 is TGTGCCAGCCGACCGGGGGGAGGGGCCAACGTCCTGACTTTC.

A few counts support this clonotype. The V call is TRBV4-2, the J call TRBJ1-1; D gene unclear. The CDR3 contains 13 residues. V lost 0 bases, J lost 8 bases, and 10 bases lay in between. Germline CDR1 LGHNA, CDR2 YNFKEQ. The CDR3 protein is CASSQDLGREAFF. CDR3 coding DNA: TGTGCCAGCAGCCAAGATCTAGGCCGCGAAGCTTTCTTT.

The chain uses TRBV24-1 and TRBJ2-5; TRBD2 aligns across 12 bases. Germline trimming cut 9 bases from V and 4 bases from J; bases unmatched to any gene: 11. Germline assignment: CDR1 KGHDR and CDR2 SFDVKD. The CDR3 loop spans 16 amino acids. CDR3 loop: CATGRLAGVSTETQYF. The CDR3 DNA reads as TGTGCCACCGGGCGACTAGCGGGAGTGTCGACAGAGACCCAGTACTTC.